The rows below give T cell receptor beta chains drawn from one sample of a study of cytomegalovirus exposure and HLA in healthy donors. Produced via immunoSEQ multiplex PCR; TCRdb's table is partial and in-frame only. The repertoire holds 160,000 or so clones, with about 75% as singletons. Sequencing was done on a sample of PBMCs. The receptors shown here come from a female donor in good health and CMV-seronegative. Both conserved end residues are part of each CDR3. Each record gives: clone size, J gene, D gene, V gene, CDR3 DNA, CDR3 protein. A D gene is named only where the DNA matches it firmly. Clone size is stated in some rows and not others, as once, few, many or a class when expanded.

NA | TRBJ2-5 | NA | TRBV9 | TGTGCCAGCAGCGTTAGCGCTCAAGAGACCCAGTACTTC | CASSVSAQETQYF
NA | TRBJ2-2 | TRBD2 | TRBV7-2 | TGTGCCACCCGAGCGGGAGGGAACACCGGGGAGCTGTTTTTT | CATRAGGNTGELFF
NA | TRBJ1-2 | NA | TRBV7-2 | TGTGCCAGCAGCGTCCACAGCTATGGCTACACCTTC | CASSVHSYGYTF
NA | TRBJ2-4 | NA | TRBV6-5 | TGTGCCAGCAGGCCACAGGGTCGGGGAAACATTCAGTACTTC | CASRPQGRGNIQYF
NA | TRBJ2-4 | NA | TRBV7-9 | TGTGCCAGCTGCCCAGGGGCCCGGGGCATTCAGTACTTC | CASCPGARGIQYF
few | TRBJ1-2 | NA | TRBV6-5 | TGTGCCAGCAGTTACTCGGGGGACATAAGTTCCTATGGCTACACCTTC | CASSYSGDISSYGYTF
once | TRBJ2-7 | TRBD1 | TRBV6-5 | TGTGCCAGCAGTTACGGGACAGGGGGGTCCTACGAGCAGTACTTC | CASSYGTGGSYEQYF
few | TRBJ2-7 | NA | TRBV5-1 | TGCGCCAGCAGCTTGGGGCTGGGTTGGGAGAACTACGAGCAGTACTTC | CASSLGLGWENYEQYF
NA | TRBJ1-2 | NA | TRBV6-9 | TGTGCCAGCGACGACATTCTCCCCTATGGCTACACCTTC | CASDDILPYGYTF
few | TRBJ2-7 | TRBD1 | TRBV7-2 | TGTGCCAGCAGCGCGACAGGGTTCGGCGAGCAGTACTTC | CASSATGFGEQYF
once | TRBJ2-7 | NA | TRBV19 | TGTGCCAGTAGTATCACACAGGGAAACCACGAGCAGTACTTC | CASSITQGNHEQYF
NA | TRBJ1-2 | NA | TRBV25-1 | TGTGCCAGCAGTGACCACAGAAACTATGGCTACACCTTC | CASSDHRNYGYTF
few | TRBJ1-2 | NA | TRBV6-6 | TGTGCCAGCAGTTACGGGGGGGGCGGCTATGGCTACACCTTC | CASSYGGGGYGYTF
NA | TRBJ2-7 | NA | TRBV7-2 | TGTGCCAGCAGCTTAGCCGGGAGTCATTCCTACGAGCAGTACTTC | CASSLAGSHSYEQYF
NA | TRBJ2-7 | TRBD2 | TRBV25-1 | TGTGCCAGCAGTCAACGGGGGGATACCTACGAGCAGTACTTC | CASSQRGDTYEQYF
once | TRBJ1-2 | NA | TRBV29-1 | TGCAGCGTTGCCGGGCAGGGCTATGGCTACACCTTC | CSVAGQGYGYTF
NA | TRBJ2-4 | TRBD1 | TRBV30 | TGTGCCCGATCGACAGGGGCAACGAACATTCAGTACTTC | CARSTGATNIQYF
NA | TRBJ2-3 | TRBD2 | TRBV6-1 | TGTGCCAGCAGTGTACTAGCGGGGGGCGGTAGGGTTGGCGGCACAGATACGCAGTATTTT | CASSVLAGGGRVGGTDTQYF
NA | TRBJ2-7 | TRBD2 | TRBV9 | TGTGCCAGCAGCGTTGGGACTAGCGGGAGCACCGCAGCCTACGAGCAGTACTTC | CASSVGTSGSTAAYEQYF
NA | TRBJ2-1 | NA | TRBV6-4 | TGTGCCAGCAGTGACGGAGAGGCCGCAGGGAATGAGCAGTTCTTC | CASSDGEAAGNEQFF
few | TRBJ1-5 | TRBD1 | TRBV18 | TGTGCCAGCTCACCCGGGACAGTAGGTACGCAGCCCCAGCATTTT | CASSPGTVGTQPQHF
NA | TRBJ1-3 | NA | TRBV6-5 | TGTGCCAGCACCAGAGGGGGAAACTCTGGAAACACCATATATTTT | CASTRGGNSGNTIYF
NA | TRBJ2-3 | TRBD2 | TRBV4-3 | TGCGCCAGCAGCCACTTAGCGGGGTCGGGCACAGATACGCAGTATTTT | CASSHLAGSGTDTQYF
NA | TRBJ1-4 | NA | TRBV10-3 | TGTGCCATCAGTGAGGGGGGGAGCGGTAATGAAAAACTGTTTTTT | CAISEGGSGNEKLFF
NA | TRBJ2-7 | NA | TRBV7-6 | TGTGCCAGCAGCTTAGATGCAGGGGAGGGATACGAGCAGTACTTC | CASSLDAGEGYEQYF
once | TRBJ1-3 | TRBD1 | TRBV7-6 | TGTGCCAGCAGCCGCCAACCCGGGACAGTGGTGGGAAACACCATATATTTT | CASSRQPGTVVGNTIYF
NA | TRBJ2-2 | NA | TRBV9 | TGTGCCAGCAGCCGGACTGGCGGGGAGCTGTTTTTT | CASSRTGGELFF
NA | TRBJ2-1 | NA | TRBV6-4 | TGTGCCAGCAGTCTCCGGTCCCACAATGAGCAGTTCTTC | CASSLRSHNEQFF
NA | TRBJ1-5 | NA | TRBV28 | TGTGCCACCCGAAAAGGGGGGGGAGGCAATCAGCCCCAGCATTTT | CATRKGGGGNQPQHF
NA | TRBJ1-1 | NA | TRBV7-2 | TGTGCCAGCAGCTGGCAGGGTTACACTGAAGCTTTCTTT | CASSWQGYTEAFF
NA | TRBJ2-2 | NA | TRBV7-6 | TGTGCCAGCAGGGGGCAAACCGGGGAGCTGTTTTTT | CASRGQTGELFF
once | TRBJ2-5 | NA | TRBV7-8 | TGTGCCAGCAGCTTATTCGGTGAGACCCAGTACTTC | CASSLFGETQYF
NA | TRBJ2-7 | TRBD2 | TRBV11-3 | TGTGCCAGCAGCCACCCCTTCTCGGGGGGGATGTACGAGCAGTACTTC | CASSHPFSGGMYEQYF
NA | TRBJ2-7 | NA | TRBV12-5 | TGTGCTAGTGGTTTAGGTGGGGGCATGGACGAGCAGTACTTC | CASGLGGGMDEQYF
NA | TRBJ2-7 | TRBD2 | TRBV28 | TGTGCCAGCAGTCTCCAAGCGGGAGGGGACGAGCAGTACTTC | CASSLQAGGDEQYF
few | TRBJ1-6 | TRBD1 | TRBV12-5 | TGTGCTAGTGGTTTGGTACGGGGACAGGGACGGGATATTTTGAATTCACCCCTCCACTTT | CASGLVRGQGRDILNSPLHF
NA | TRBJ1-4 | NA | TRBV19 | TGTGCCAGTAGTACCCCAGGGTCGCCGAACGAAAAACTGTTTTTT | CASSTPGSPNEKLFF
few | TRBJ2-2 | NA | TRBV6-5 | TGTGCCAGCAGCCCCCGGACCGGGGAGCTGTTTTTT | CASSPRTGELFF
NA | TRBJ2-7 | TRBD2 | TRBV9 | TGTGCCAGCACCGGCGGGCCAGCGGGAGCCTACGAGCAGTACTTC | CASTGGPAGAYEQYF
NA | TRBJ2-2 | NA | TRBV7-2 | TGTGCCAGCAGCTTAGATACAGGCTCCGCGAACACCGGGGAGCTGTTTTTT | CASSLDTGSANTGELFF
NA | TRBJ2-2 | TRBD1 | TRBV7-7 | TGTGCTAGCAGCCCCCAGACAGGGAGAGGCACCGGGGAGCTGTTTTTT | CASSPQTGRGTGELFF
NA | TRBJ2-3 | TRBD2 | TRBV9 | TGTGCCAGCACTGGGACTAGCGGGAAGAATACGCAGTATTTT | CASTGTSGKNTQYF